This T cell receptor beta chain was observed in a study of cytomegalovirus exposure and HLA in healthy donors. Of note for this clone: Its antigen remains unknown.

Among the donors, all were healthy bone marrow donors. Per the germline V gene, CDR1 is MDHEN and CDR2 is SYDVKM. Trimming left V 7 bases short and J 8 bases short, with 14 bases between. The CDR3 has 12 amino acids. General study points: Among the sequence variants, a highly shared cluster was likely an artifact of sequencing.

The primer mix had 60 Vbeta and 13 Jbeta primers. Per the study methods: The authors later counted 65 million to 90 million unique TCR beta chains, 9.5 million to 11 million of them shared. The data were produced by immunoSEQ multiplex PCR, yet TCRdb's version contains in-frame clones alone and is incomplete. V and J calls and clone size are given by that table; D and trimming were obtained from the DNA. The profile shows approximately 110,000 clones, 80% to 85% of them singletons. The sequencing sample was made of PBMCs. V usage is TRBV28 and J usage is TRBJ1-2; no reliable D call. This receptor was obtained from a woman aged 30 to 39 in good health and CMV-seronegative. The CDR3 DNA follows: TGTGCCAGCAATCTCCGGTTGGGCGGCTACACCTTC. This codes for CASNLRLGGYTF.